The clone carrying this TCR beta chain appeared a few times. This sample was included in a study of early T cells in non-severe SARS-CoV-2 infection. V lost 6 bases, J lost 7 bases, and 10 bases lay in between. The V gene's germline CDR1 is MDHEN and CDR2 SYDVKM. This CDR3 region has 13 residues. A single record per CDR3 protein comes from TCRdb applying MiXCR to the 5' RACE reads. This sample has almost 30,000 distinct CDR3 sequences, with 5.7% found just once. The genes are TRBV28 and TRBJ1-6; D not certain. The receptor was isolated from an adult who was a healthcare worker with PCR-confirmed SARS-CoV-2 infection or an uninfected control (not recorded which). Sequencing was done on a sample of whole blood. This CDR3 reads CASSENWNSPLHF. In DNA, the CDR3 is TGTGCCAGCAGCGAGAACTGGAATTCACCCCTCCACTTT.